The next 13 T cell receptor beta chains were all read from a single sample in a study of cytomegalovirus exposure and HLA in healthy donors. Some clones are missing from TCRdb's copy, which holds only in-frame ones; the method was immunoSEQ multiplex PCR. This sample has about 160,000 clones, with 86% found just once. Sample: PBMCs. Every receptor here comes from a woman younger than 30 in good health and CMV-seronegative.

This chain joins TRBV5-1 and TRBJ1-1; D perhaps matches TRBD1 (5 bases). Germline CDR1 reads SGHRS; CDR2 reads YFSETQ. The CDR3 contains 13 residues. V lost 2 bases and J lost 5, with 10 bases in between. The CDR3 reads CASSFPDSTEAFF. The CDR3 DNA reads TGCGCCAGCAGCTTCCCCGACAGTACTGAAGCTTTCTTT.

The chain combines TRBV6-1 with TRBJ2-6, with a tentative D call TRBD1 (6 bases). Trimming stripped 4 bases from V and 0 bases from J, with 10 bases between. The CDR3 extends over 16 amino acids. In germline, CDR1 is MNHNS, CDR2 SASEGT. The CDR3 DNA reads as TGTGCCAGCAGTGGGGGGCTGGGCTCTGGGGCCAACGTCCTGACTTTC. Translated: CASSGGLGSGANVLTF.

The chain employs TRBV30 and TRBJ2-2; TRBD2 might be the D (6 bases). Between the trimmed V and J ends, which lost 0 bases and 3 bases, there was a span of 11 bases. The length of the CDR3 is 15 residues. Germline CDR1 is GTSNPN and CDR2 is SVGIG (reference sequence). CDR3 region: CAWSVEGMDTGELFF. CDR3 in DNA: TGTGCCTGGAGTGTGGAGGGGATGGACACCGGGGAGCTGTTTTTT.

This clone was seen a single time. The chain links TRBV7-9 to TRBJ2-5; D might be TRBD2 (5 bases). Germline V gene sequence: CDR1 SEHNR, CDR2 FQNEAQ (reference sequence). This CDR3 contains 14 residues. V was pared by 1 base and J by 2 bases, with 8 bases between. The CDR3 here is CASSLVSGQETQYF. The CDR3 nucleotides read TGTGCCAGCAGCTTAGTTTCGGGGCAAGAGACCCAGTACTTC.

The chain couples TRBV6-1 to TRBJ1-5; TRBD1 agrees at 9 bases. Trimming at V came to 5 bases and at J to 6 bases, leaving 8 bases not matched to a gene. The V gene's germline CDR1 is MNHNS and CDR2 SASEGT. This CDR3 contains 15 residues. CDR3 nucleotides: TGTGCCAGCAGTACCATAGACAGGGGGGTTCAGCCCCAGCATTTT. Residues: CASSTIDRGVQPQHF.

The V call is TRBV6-1, the J call TRBJ1-3, with D tentatively TRBD1 (5 bases). The CDR3 consists of 18 residues. Germline assignment: CDR1 MNHNS and CDR2 SASEGT. Between the trimmed V and J ends, which lost 1 base and 1 base, there was a span of 17 bases. CDR3 bases: TGTGCCAGCAGTGAAGAGACCCTACAGGTTATTTCTGGAAACACCATATATTTT. It encodes CASSEETLQVISGNTIYF.

The chain uses TRBV9 and TRBJ2-2; D perhaps matches TRBD2 (5 bases). CDR3 length: 17 residues. Germline CDR1 reads SGDLS; CDR2 reads YYNGEE. Between the trimmed V and J ends, which lost 0 bases and 5 bases, there was a span of 17 bases. Written as DNA, the CDR3 is TGTGCCAGCAGCGTAGGAGGTGGGAGTGGGGTAACCGGGGAGCTGTTTTTT. This sequence encodes CASSVGGGSGVTGELFF. Drawing the rest from reference TRBV9 and TRBJ2-2, the complete variable domain is DSGVTQTPKHLITATGQRVTLRCSPRSGDLSVYWYQQSLDQGLQFLIQYYNGEERAKGNILERFSAQQFPDLHSELNLSSLELGDSALYFCASSVGGGSGVTGELFFGEGSRLTVL.

On this clone itself: A read error may produce the germline difference seen at one junction end. The chain joins TRBV5-4 to TRBJ2-2; no definite D call. The CDR3 sequence is 15 residues long. CDR1 is SGHNT and CDR2 is YYREEE in the germline V gene (reference sequence). This CDR3 reads CASSLGSPSTGELFF. DNA for the CDR3: TGTGCCAGCAGTTTGGGATCTCCTAGTACCGGGGAGCTGTTTTTT.

This clone was seen a handful of times. The gene calls are TRBV30 and TRBJ1-2, with D unclear. The CDR3 consists of 12 residues. Germline CDR1 and CDR2: GTSNPN and SVGIG (reference sequence). Trimming shortened V by 3 bases and J by 7 bases, and 12 bases separated the two germline ends. The DNA of the CDR3 is TGTGCCTGGAGCGGTACAGAAAGTGGCTACACCTTC. This encodes CAWSGTESGYTF.

The sample holds one count of this clone. This chain connects TRBV4-1 to TRBJ1-1; no definite D call. Germline V lookup: CDR1 MGHRA, CDR2 YSYEKL. The CDR3 consists of 15 residues. The V end was cut by 1 base, the J end by 4 bases, with 13 bases between. CDR3 sequence (DNA): TGCGCCAGCAGCCAAGGTGTGCAGGCCCCCACTGAAGCTTTCTTT. Its protein is CASSQGVQAPTEAFF.

This chain joins TRBV18 and TRBJ1-2, with D possibly TRBD1 on 6 matching bases. This CDR3 spans 15 amino acids. Trimming stripped 6 bases from V and 0 bases from J, with 14 bases between. Looked up from germline, CDR1 is KGHSH and CDR2 is LQKENI. In DNA, the CDR3 is TGTGCCAGCTCCCTCGGACAGTCTACTAACTATGGCTACACCTTC. It codes for CASSLGQSTNYGYTF.

The chain carries TRBV6-4 and TRBJ1-1; perhaps TRBD1 as D (5 bases). Trimming took off 5 bases at V and 1 base at J, with 8 bases between the two ends. In germline, CDR1 is MRHNA, CDR2 SNTAGT. The CDR3 runs to 13 residues. The CDR3 nucleotides read TGTGCCAGCAGTACAGGAAAGAACACTGAAGCTTTCTTT. This gives the protein CASSTGKNTEAFF.

This chain joins TRBV6-6 and TRBJ1-2; maybe TRBD1 (6 bases). The CDR3 has 15 residues. The germline V and J ends were trimmed by 6 bases and 2 bases, with 16 bases remaining between them. CDR1 and CDR2 from the germline V gene are MNHNY and SVGAGI (reference sequence). The CDR3 nucleotides read TGTGCCAGCAGCCAAACAGGGCCCCAGAACTATGGCTACACCTTC. Protein product: CASSQTGPQNYGYTF.